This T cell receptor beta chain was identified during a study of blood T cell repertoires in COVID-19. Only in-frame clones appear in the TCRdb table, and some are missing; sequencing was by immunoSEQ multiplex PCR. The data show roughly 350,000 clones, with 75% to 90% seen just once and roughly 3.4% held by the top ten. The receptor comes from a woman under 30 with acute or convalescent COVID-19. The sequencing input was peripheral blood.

CDR3 loop: CASGLRYWDTRIDEKLFF. The DNA of the CDR3 is TGTGCTAGTGGTTTGAGGTATTGGGACACCCGAATTGATGAAAAACTGTTTTTT. The rearrangement links TRBV12-5 to TRBJ1-4, with a weak D call TRBD1 (6 bases). Trimming took 2 bases from V and 6 from J, leaving 22 bases between them. Germline-derived CDR1 and CDR2 are LGHNT and FRNRAP. The CDR3 length is 18 residues.